This T cell receptor (beta chain) was sequenced for a study of blood T cell repertoires in COVID-19. Some clones are missing from TCRdb's copy, which holds only in-frame ones; the method was immunoSEQ multiplex PCR. The sample lists roughly 430,000 clones; roughly 88% were seen once. Germline loops: CDR1 LNHDA, CDR2 SQIVND (reference sequence). This CDR3 spans 13 amino acids. V lost 4 bases and J lost 5, with 11 bases in between. The specimen sequenced was PBMCs or T cells enriched from blood (not recorded which). The chain uses TRBV19 and TRBJ2-5, with D maybe TRBD1 (5 bases). The receptor was isolated from a woman younger than 30 who had been exposed to COVID-19. The CDR3 DNA follows: TGTGCCAGTAGTACCGCAGGGATGGAGACCCAGTACTTC. Translated, it gives CASSTAGMETQYF.